This TCR beta chain was captured by sequencing in a study of beta chain features in type 1 diabetes. Findings of the study overall: A definitive answer on HLA type influencing TCRB rearrangement was not reached here. Shortening that was moderate but significant affected the TCRB CDR3s of Type 1 diabetes patients in all four CD4+ subsets.

Expressed TCRB transcripts were sequenced, since all the RNA that had been isolated was reverse transcribed. Only in-frame clones appear in the TCRdb table, and some are missing; sequencing was by immunoSEQ multiplex PCR. The repertoire holds nearly 350,000 clones, over 7% seen once, with about 1% in the top ten. Only a few counts were recorded for this clone. Antigen: not known. This receptor was taken from a man aged 30 to 39 with type 1 diabetes. The sequenced sample consisted of central memory CD4+ T cells from blood.

The CDR3 DNA reads TGTGCCAGCAGGCCAGGGGTAATAACCGGGGAGCTGTTTTTT. Encoded protein: CASRPGVITGELFF. The rearrangement uses TRBV2 and TRBJ2-2; possible D gene TRBD1, 6 bases. The CDR3 has 14 amino acids. The germline CDR1 and CDR2 sequences are SNHLY and FYNNEI. The V gene lost 6 bases and the J gene lost 5 bases, with 13 bases spanning the gap.